Below are 32 T cell receptor beta chains sequenced from a single sample in a study of regulatory T cells in long-lasting Graves disease. Time point meaning: newly diagnosed GD, antithyroid drugs for less than 3 months. RNA extracted from PBMCs served as the sequencing template. CDR3-region Arm-PCR and iRepertoire HTBI primers produced the TCR beta libraries. TCRdb itself ran the multiplex PCR reads through MiXCR, one entry per CDR3 protein. This table holds around 250,000 distinct CDR3 sequences, approximately 20% found once. The data were also submitted as part of a second study, on T cells in Graves' hyperthyroidism and ophthalmopathy.

The sample in question was peripheral blood mononuclear cells (PBMCs), obtained at new diagnosis, from a patient treated with antithyroid drugs. The source is a woman in her 30s with Graves disease.

A single count supports this clonotype. The V and J genes are TRBV7-9 and TRBJ1-2, with 8 bases that match TRBD1. Per the germline V gene, CDR1 is SEHNR and CDR2 is FQNEAQ (reference sequence). This CDR3 is 14 amino acids long. V was clipped by 6 bases and J by 13 bases; unmatched bases: 16. The CDR3 sequence: CASRDRAGGNEPTF. In DNA, the CDR3 is TGTGCCAGCAGGGACAGGGCGGGGGGAAATGAACCCACCTTC.

This clonotype was seen at least ten times. The V and J genes are TRBV5-4 and TRBJ2-3; 8 bases fit TRBD2. J was trimmed by 4 bases and V by 4 bases; bases with no gene match: 5. The CDR3 loop spans 14 amino acids. CDR1 is SGHNT, CDR2 YYREEE, per germline (reference sequence). DNA of the CDR3: TGTGCCAGCAGCGCCGGACTAGCCGCAGATACGCAGTATTTT. It yields the protein CASSAGLAADTQYF.

The table lists this clonotype with many counts. The J gene is TRBJ2-5, the V gene TRBV20-1; D is tentatively TRBD1 or TRBD2 (5 bases each). Per the germline V gene, CDR1 is DFQATT and CDR2 is SNEGSKA (reference sequence). Trimming took off 8 bases at V and 9 bases at J, with 16 bases between the two ends. The CDR3 length is 11 residues. CDR3 DNA: TGCAGTCTCCGCCCCTTGGGGGCCCAGTACTTC. Encoded protein: CSLRPLGAQYF.

This clonotype was counted many times. V is TRBV18 and J is TRBJ2-3; D uncertain. The V and J ends lost 3 bases and 2 bases respectively, with 9 bases between them. The germline V gene encodes CDR1 KGHSH and CDR2 LQKENI. This CDR3 region has 14 residues. Written as DNA, the CDR3 is TGTGCCAGCTCACCCGTTGACCCCACAGATACGCAGTATTTT. This codes for CASSPVDPTDTQYF.

Only a few counts were recorded for this clonotype. A much larger clone lies a single base off, so this may be a read error. This sequence joins TRBV20-1 and TRBJ2-1, with TRBD2 identical over 7 bases. The CDR3 covers 14 residues. Germline V gene sequence: CDR1 DFQATT, CDR2 SNEGSKA (reference sequence). CDR3 sequence (DNA): TGCAGTGCTCGACTAGCTGCTTCCTACAGTGAGCAGTTCTTC. It encodes CSARLAASYSEQFF.

This clonotype was found many times. This chain connects TRBV5-1 to TRBJ2-3; D is undetermined. Trimming stripped 1 base from V and 6 bases from J, with 6 bases between. Germline CDR1 is SGHRS and CDR2 is YFSETQ. This CDR3 is built from 12 residues. The CDR3 region is CASSLPEDTQYF. In DNA form, the CDR3 reads TGCGCCAGCAGCTTGCCTGAGGATACGCAGTATTTT.

This clonotype was seen at least ten times. The chain links TRBV7-9 to TRBJ1-2, with a weak D call TRBD1 (6 bases). This CDR3 is 14 amino acids long. V shed 4 bases and J shed 3 bases, with 12 bases lying between them. Germline CDR1 is SEHNR and CDR2 is FQNEAQ (reference sequence). This CDR3 reads CASSWTEPDYGYTF. CDR3 sequence (DNA): TGTGCCAGCAGCTGGACAGAACCCGACTATGGCTACACCTTC. Full variable domain (missing parts from reference TRBV7-9 and TRBJ1-2): DTGVSQNPRHKITKRGQNVTFRCDPISEHNRLYWYRQTLGQGPEFLTYFQNEAQLEKSRLLSDRFSAERPKGSFSTLEIQRTEQGDSAMYLCASSWTEPDYGYTFGSGTRLTVV.

With regard to this clonotype: A far larger clone is off by one base, so a read error is likely. The J gene is TRBJ2-3, the V gene TRBV2; 9 bases agree with TRBD1. The last part of the DNA fits TRBJ2-1 better; the J call may be wrong. The CDR3 is 13 residues long. Germline V gene data show CDR1 as SNHLY and CDR2 as FYNNEI. As DNA, the CDR3 is TGTGCCAGCAGTGAAGGACAGGGGGACGAGCAGTTCTTC. It yields the protein CASSEGQGDEQFF.

This clonotype was seen a handful of times. The gene calls are TRBV29-1 and TRBJ2-5; 7 bases agree with TRBD1. The J segment lost 4 bases and the V segment lost 8 bases, leaving 10 bases of the junction unmatched. The CDR3 runs to 13 residues. Germline values: CDR1 SQVTM, CDR2 ANQGSEA. The DNA for the CDR3 is TGCAGCAATACCCTGAGGGACAGAGAGACCCAGTACTTC. Translated: CSNTLRDRETQYF.

The chain links TRBV11-2 to TRBJ2-1, with 11 nucleotides matching TRBD2. CDR3 size: 15 residues. Trimming removed 5 bases from V and 9 bases from J; junction bases left unmatched: 9. Germline V CDR1 and CDR2: SGHAT, FQNNGV. In nucleotides, the CDR3 is TGTGCCAGCAGCCTATGGACTAGCGGGTCGGTTGAGCAGTTCTTC. Translation gives CASSLWTSGSVEQFF.

There are many counts of this clonotype. The chain links TRBV4-1 to TRBJ2-7; D is unclear. This CDR3 region has 14 residues. Germline V lookup: CDR1 MGHRA, CDR2 YSYEKL. The V gene lost 1 base and the J gene lost 4 bases, with 11 bases spanning the gap. The CDR3 bases are TGCGCCAGCAGCCAAGCTGACTCTAAATACGAGCAGTACTTC. This encodes CASSQADSKYEQYF.

Of note for this clonotype: This may stem from a read error, because a much larger clone lies one nucleotide away. The V and J genes are TRBV7-9 and TRBJ1-2; D may be TRBD1 (6 bases). The CDR3 runs to 13 residues. Germline V CDR1 and CDR2: SEHNR, FQNEAQ (reference sequence). CDR3 nucleotides: TGTGCCAACAGCTTAAAACAGGGTAGTGGCTACACCTTC. Translated, it gives CANSLKQGSGYTF.

Many counts were recorded for this clonotype. The V call is TRBV2, the J call TRBJ2-1, with 8 bases fitting TRBD2. CDR1 and CDR2 (germline): SNHLY, FYNNEI. The CDR3 length is 14 residues. The ends lost 7 bases at V and 2 bases at J; junction bases unmatched: 4. CDR3 amino acids: CASTGGSPYNEQFF. The DNA of the CDR3 is TGTGCCAGCACGGGGGGGAGTCCCTACAATGAGCAGTTCTTC.

This clonotype was seen repeatedly, ten times or more. V and J are TRBV4-1 and TRBJ2-7; D not resolved. Between the trimmed V and J ends, which lost 0 bases and 5 bases, there was a span of 14 bases. The CDR3 is 15 residues long. Germline V gene lookup returns CDR1 MGHRA and CDR2 YSYEKL. The CDR3 bases are TGCGCCAGCAGCCAAGATCTCCACCTCCTGAACGAGCAGTACTTC. Protein sequence: CASSQDLHLLNEQYF.

This clonotype was recorded many times. J is TRBJ2-1 and V is TRBV12-3 or TRBV12-4; 11 nucleotides line up with TRBD2. After removal of 5 bases from V and 7 bases from J, the junction contained 7 bases not matched to a gene. The CDR3 sequence is 15 residues long. The CDR3 loop is CASSLSGGAKNEQFF. The CDR3 DNA sequence: TGTGCCAGCAGTCTTAGCGGGGGGGCCAAAAATGAGCAGTTCTTC.

This clonotype was found many times. This rearrangement joins TRBV27 to TRBJ2-7, with 9 bases fitting TRBD2. J gave up 1 base and V 9 bases, and 7 bases lay outside the gene matches. Germline CDR1 reads MNHEY; CDR2 reads SMNVEV (reference sequence). The CDR3 totals 14 residues. This CDR3 is CASRPSGASYEQYF. The CDR3 nucleotides are TGTGCCAGTCGACCTAGCGGGGCATCCTACGAGCAGTACTTC.

This clonotype was detected a few times. The rearrangement links TRBV4-1 to TRBJ2-1, with 8 nucleotides matching TRBD1. The CDR3 sequence is 17 residues long. Per the germline V gene, CDR1 is MGHRA and CDR2 is YSYEKL. The V gene end was trimmed by 3 bases and the J gene end by 0 bases; junction bases not matched to a gene: 7. The CDR3 is CASSHTGGLGSYNEQFF. As DNA, the CDR3 is TGCGCCAGCAGCCATACAGGGGGATTAGGCTCCTACAATGAGCAGTTCTTC.

This clonotype has at least ten counts. The V and J genes are TRBV13 and TRBJ2-1, with 7 bases identical to TRBD2. The CDR3 runs to 16 residues. Losses at the gene ends were 6 bases for V and 0 bases for J; bases not matched to a gene: 8. Germline V gives CDR1 PRHDT, CDR2 FYEKMQ (reference sequence). CDR3: CASSSSRDYSYNEQFF. In DNA, the CDR3 is TGTGCCAGCAGTTCTTCCCGGGACTACTCCTACAATGAGCAGTTCTTC.

This chain uses TRBV20-1 with TRBJ2-3, with 8 bases aligning to TRBD2. CDR1 and CDR2 (germline): DFQATT, SNEGSKA (reference sequence). Losses at the gene ends were 3 bases for V and 5 bases for J; bases not matched to a gene: 7. This CDR3 has 14 residues. CDR3 amino acids: CSASGGASGDTQYF. The CDR3 DNA follows: TGCAGTGCTAGCGGGGGGGCCTCTGGAGATACGCAGTATTTT.

In this sample, this clonotype turned up many times. CDR3 DNA sequence: TGTGCCAGCAGTTACTCAGCGGGGGTTTCCTACAATGAGCAGTTCTTC. Its protein product is CASSYSAGVSYNEQFF. The rearrangement uses TRBV6-5 and TRBJ2-1, with TRBD2 matching 8 bases. The CDR3 is 16 residues long. The junction had 2 bases not matched to a gene; V was cut back by 0 bases and J by 1 base. CDR1 MNHEY and CDR2 SVGAGI come from the germline V gene.

In its sample, this clonotype was seen many times. The chain couples TRBV7-2 to TRBJ2-5; 14 bases fit TRBD2. This CDR3 has 16 amino acids. With 7 bases clipped from V and 2 bases from J, the junction kept 6 bases outside the gene matches. CDR1 and CDR2 from the germline V gene are SGHTA and FQGNSA. CDR3 coding DNA: TGTGCCAGCATCAAGCGACTAGCGGGGGGGCAAGAGACCCAGTACTTC. Translated, it gives CASIKRLAGGQETQYF. Variable domain in full (rest from reference TRBV7-2 and TRBJ2-5): GAGVSQSPSNKVTEKGKDVELRCDPISGHTALYWYRQSLGQGLEFLIYFQGNSAPDKSGLPSDRFSAERTGGSVSTLTIQRTQQEDSAVYLCASIKRLAGGQETQYFGPGTRLLVL.

This clonotype was detected a few times. The genes are TRBV7-8 and TRBJ1-3; 7 bases map to TRBD1. Germline V CDR1 and CDR2: SGHVS, FQNEAQ. V gave up 6 bases and J gave up 0 bases; unmatched junction bases: 8. This CDR3 contains 16 residues. This chain's CDR3 is CASSNQQGNSGNTIYF. In nucleotides, the CDR3 is TGTGCCAGCAGTAATCAACAGGGGAACTCTGGAAACACCATATATTTT.

This clonotype was observed at least ten times. The CDR3 here is CASSPPSWDTQYF. As DNA, the CDR3 is TGTGCCAGCAGTCCCCCATCTTGGGATACGCAGTATTTT. V gene TRBV27 combines with J gene TRBJ2-3; no reliable D call. From germline, CDR1 is MNHEY and CDR2 SMNVEV (reference sequence). This CDR3 has 13 residues. The V end was cut by 5 bases, the J end by 6 bases, with 12 bases between.

This clonotype was detected many times. The V call is TRBV25-1, the J call TRBJ1-1; TRBD1 aligns across 8 bases. The V gene end was trimmed by 8 bases and the J gene end by 2 bases; junction bases not matched to a gene: 22. The CDR3 runs to 19 residues. CDR1 MGHDK and CDR2 SYGVNS come from the germline V gene. The CDR3 nucleotides are TGTGCCAGCCACGGGGCGCTGGGGGACGAGACAGGGGAAAACACTGAAGCTTTCTTT. The encoded protein is CASHGALGDETGENTEAFF.

This clonotype has just one count. This may stem from a read error, because a much larger clone lies one nucleotide away. This chain uses TRBV5-4 with TRBJ1-6; maybe TRBD1 (5 bases). CDR1 is SGHNT and CDR2 is YYREEE in the germline V gene (reference sequence). This CDR3 is built from 16 residues. DNA for the CDR3: TGTGTCAGCAGCTCAATGGTCGGGGCAGGGTATTCACCCCTCCACTTT. This translates into CVSSSMVGAGYSPLHF.

This clonotype was detected only a few times. The chain links TRBV6-2 or TRBV6-3 to TRBJ2-7; D not certain. The length of the CDR3 is 13 residues. The germline V gene encodes CDR1 MNHEY and CDR2 SVGEGT. The germline V and J ends were trimmed by 2 bases and 3 bases, with 8 bases remaining between them. CDR3 protein: CASSYNTFYEQYF. As DNA, the CDR3 is TGTGCCAGCAGTTACAACACCTTCTACGAGCAGTACTTC.

This clonotype was observed at least ten times. The rearrangement links TRBV7-9 to TRBJ1-1, with D unclear. V lost 3 bases and J 4 bases, leaving 15 bases between the germline ends. The CDR3 sequence is 15 residues long. Looked up from germline, CDR1 is SEHNR and CDR2 is FQNEAQ (reference sequence). This CDR3 is CASSLAGLLGTEAFF. The CDR3 DNA sequence: TGTGCCAGCAGCTTGGCGGGCCTACTGGGCACTGAAGCTTTCTTT.

At least ten counts were recorded for this clonotype. The chain employs TRBV5-1 and TRBJ2-1; D not resolved. CDR1 and CDR2 (germline): SGHRS, YFSETQ. The CDR3 extends over 15 amino acids. Trimming cost V 0 bases and J 5 bases, with 12 bases left between them. CDR3 sequence: CASSLAGRENNEQFF. CDR3 bases: TGCGCCAGCAGCTTGGCCGGAAGGGAAAACAATGAGCAGTTCTTC.

This clonotype has a single count. The rearrangement uses TRBV19 and TRBJ1-5, with TRBD1 identical over 8 bases. CDR1 and CDR2 from the germline V gene are LNHDA and SQIVND (reference sequence). The CDR3 consists of 22 residues. Trimming cost V 3 bases and J 3 bases; bases outside gene matches: 25. CDR3 sequence (DNA): TGTGCCAGTAGTATTTCGGCGGAGGTACCGCGGGACAGGCCGGGGGTCAATCAGCCCCAGCATTTT. It codes for CASSISAEVPRDRPGVNQPQHF.

Note on this clonotype: A much larger clone differs from this one at a single base, so this may be a read error. The chain combines TRBV11-1 with TRBJ1-4, with D uncertain. Germline V gene data show CDR1 as SGHAT and CDR2 as FQDESV (reference sequence). V was clipped by 5 bases and J by 13 bases, with 14 bases between them. The CDR3 totals 12 residues. As DNA, the CDR3 is TGTGCCAGCAGCCCGGACCGCCAAAGACTGTTTTTT. Protein sequence: CASSPDRQRLFF.

Regarding this clonotype: A far larger clone differs by one base, so this is likely a read error. This chain uses TRBV3-1 with TRBJ1-2; the D gene is possibly TRBD1 (5 bases). CDR1 is LGHDT, CDR2 YNNKEL, per germline (reference sequence). V gave up 6 bases and J gave up 8 bases, with 22 bases separating them. This CDR3 has 15 amino acids. The CDR3 DNA reads TGTGCCAGCAGTGGGGCCGAATCTGGCGGGGACGGCTACACCTTC. Its protein is CASSGAESGGDGYTF. Using reference TRBV3-1 and TRBJ1-2 for the parts outside the CDR3, the full variable domain is DTAVSQTPKYLVTQMGNDKSIKCEQNLGHDTMYWYKQDSKKFLKIMFSYNNKELIINETVPNRFSPKSPDKAHLNLHINSLELGDSAVYFCASSGAESGGDGYTFGSGTRLTVV.

This clonotype was recorded many times. The chain employs TRBV4-1 and TRBJ2-5, with D maybe TRBD1 (6 bases). Germline CDR1 reads MGHRA; CDR2 reads YSYEKL. V lost 3 bases and J lost 5, with 13 bases in between. The CDR3 spans 14 residues. CDR3 in amino acids: CASSHGQMRETQYF. The CDR3 coding sequence is TGCGCCAGCAGCCACGGACAGATGCGGGAGACCCAGTACTTC.